A single sample is the source of the 32 T cell receptor beta chains below, sequenced in a study of cytomegalovirus exposure and HLA in healthy donors. The PCR made use of 60 Vbeta and 13 Jbeta primers. Profiled with immunoSEQ multiplex PCR; TCRdb holds only in-frame clones, not every one. The data show approximately 180,000 clones, with less than 85% seen just once and under 5% held by the top ten. The source material was PBMCs. Source of these receptors: a man between 18 and 29 years old in good health and CMV-seronegative.

The chain uses TRBV6-5 and TRBJ1-1, with 9 bases aligning to TRBD1. The CDR3 has 16 amino acids. Trimming took 0 bases from V and 4 from J; bases not matched to a gene: 6. The germline gives CDR1 MNHEY, CDR2 SVGAGI. The DNA of the CDR3 is TGTGCCAGCAGTTACTCAATACAGGGGGCGGTCACTGAAGCTTTCTTT. Protein: CASSYSIQGAVTEAFF.

The chain carries TRBV19 and TRBJ2-1; 7 bases align to TRBD1. Germline V gene sequence: CDR1 LNHDA, CDR2 SQIVND (reference sequence). V gave up 4 bases and J gave up 8 bases; unmatched junction bases: 11. The CDR3 is 15 amino acids. The CDR3 sequence: CASSNRGQQSDEQFF. For the CDR3, the DNA is TGTGCCAGTAGTAACCGGGGACAGCAGAGCGATGAGCAGTTCTTC. Using reference TRBV19 and TRBJ2-1 for the parts outside the CDR3, the full variable domain is DGGITQSPKYLFRKEGQNVTLSCEQNLNHDAMYWYRQDPGQGLRLIYYSQIVNDFQKGDIAEGYSVSREKKESFPLTVTSAQKNPTAFYLCASSNRGQQSDEQFFGPGTRLTVL.

This clone was detected a few times. J is TRBJ2-2 and V is TRBV4-2; a weak D match, TRBD2 (5 bases). Trimming cost V 4 bases and J 1 base, with 13 bases left between them. In germline, CDR1 is LGHNA, CDR2 YNFKEQ. This CDR3 is built from 16 residues. The CDR3 here is CASSPRGEMNTGELFF. CDR3 coding DNA: TGTGCCAGCAGCCCCCGGGGAGAGATGAACACCGGGGAGCTGTTTTTT.

Concerning this clone itself: Germline is not matched at one junction end, which may reflect a read error. The V gene is TRBV30, the J gene TRBJ2-5; D is perhaps TRBD2 (6 bases). The better agreement between TRBJ2-7 and the DNA end casts doubt on the J call. The length of the CDR3 is 13 residues. Germline values: CDR1 GTSNPN, CDR2 SVGIG (reference sequence). The CDR3 loop reads CAWSVGGSHEQYF. CDR3 nucleotide sequence: TGTGCCTGGAGCGTGGGAGGCTCCCACGAGCAGTACTTC.

The chain recombines TRBV10-3 with TRBJ2-7; weak D call: TRBD2 (5 bases). The CDR3 consists of 13 residues. V gave up 5 bases and J gave up 1 base, with 9 bases separating them. CDR1 and CDR2 (germline): ENHRY, SYGVKD. CDR3 residues: CAISPADSYEQYF. The CDR3 DNA reads TGTGCCATCAGTCCAGCGGATTCCTACGAGCAGTACTTC.

V gene TRBV5-1 combines with J gene TRBJ2-7; TRBD1 agrees at 8 bases. Unmatched junction bases numbered 12, after V lost 4 bases and J lost 6 bases. The CDR3 is 15 amino acids. The germline V gene has CDR1 SGHRS and CDR2 YFSETQ. The CDR3 bases are TGCGCCAGCAGCCCTCCGACAGGGGAAGTAGGCGAGCAGTACTTC. Translated: CASSPPTGEVGEQYF.

This CDR3 reads CASSFTELNGYTF. CDR3 DNA sequence: TGTGCCAGCAGCTTTACAGAGTTGAATGGCTACACCTTC. This sequence joins TRBV28 and TRBJ1-2, with D uncertain. The CDR3 loop spans 13 amino acids. Looked up from germline, CDR1 is MDHEN and CDR2 is SYDVKM. The germline V and J ends were trimmed by 6 bases and 6 bases, with 14 bases remaining between them.

The CDR3 is CASSMGLGQLYEQYF. The CDR3 nucleotides read TGTGCCAGTAGTATGGGTTTGGGACAGCTCTACGAGCAGTACTTC. This chain joins TRBV19 and TRBJ2-7; TRBD1 aligns across 7 bases. This CDR3 region has 15 residues. V was pared by 3 bases and J by 3 bases, with 8 bases of the junction left unmatched. CDR1 LNHDA and CDR2 SQIVND come from the germline V gene (reference sequence).

The chain is built from TRBV5-1 and TRBJ1-6, with 7 bases that match TRBD1. Losses at the gene ends were 4 bases for V and 8 bases for J; bases not matched to a gene: 6. From germline, CDR1 is SGHRS and CDR2 YFSETQ. The CDR3 extends over 14 amino acids. The CDR3 protein is CASSPTGSDSPLHF. DNA for the CDR3: TGCGCCAGCAGCCCGACAGGGTCGGATTCACCCCTCCACTTT.

The chain uses TRBV5-4 and TRBJ1-3; D is perhaps TRBD1 (5 bases). The CDR3 is 16 amino acids. Trimming removed 4 bases at V and 4 bases at J, with 18 bases between. Germline values: CDR1 SGHNT, CDR2 YYREEE (reference sequence). The CDR3 loop reads CASSHGRDRSGNTIYF. CDR3 DNA sequence: TGTGCCAGCAGCCACGGGCGCGACAGATCCGGAAACACCATATATTTT.

Only a few counts were recorded for this clone. The chain is built from TRBV10-3 and TRBJ2-6; 10 bases fit TRBD2. CDR3 length: 16 amino acids. Losses at the gene ends were 4 bases for V and 0 bases for J; bases not matched to a gene: 0. CDR1 is ENHRY and CDR2 is SYGVKD in the germline V gene. CDR3 in amino acids: CAISASGSSGANVLTF. CDR3 nucleotide sequence: TGTGCCATCAGTGCTAGCGGGAGCTCTGGGGCCAACGTCCTGACTTTC.

This sequence joins TRBV4-1 and TRBJ1-6; D unclear. The CDR3 spans 15 residues. Germline CDR1 reads MGHRA; CDR2 reads YSYEKL. The V and J ends lost 1 base and 5 bases respectively, with 9 bases between them. The CDR3 sequence is CASSQGQFNNSPLHF. CDR3 bases: TGCGCCAGCAGCCAAGGCCAGTTTAATAATTCACCCCTCCACTTT.

J is TRBJ2-7 and V is TRBV5-6, with a tentative D call TRBD2 (7 bases). Trimming left V 2 bases short and J 2 bases short, with 11 bases between. Germline lookup yields CDR1 SGHDT and CDR2 YYEEEE. The CDR3 runs to 14 residues. The CDR3 spells CASSFEGGPYEQYF. The CDR3 DNA reads TGTGCCAGCAGCTTCGAGGGGGGGCCCTACGAGCAGTACTTC.

The rearrangement joins TRBV11-2 to TRBJ1-2; D not resolved. This CDR3 has 15 amino acids. Germline V gives CDR1 SGHAT, CDR2 FQNNGV. V was trimmed by 5 bases and J by 4 bases, leaving 17 bases between them. This CDR3 reads CASSPRRSDLYGYTF. The CDR3 DNA sequence: TGTGCCAGCAGCCCCCGGCGGTCCGACCTCTATGGCTACACCTTC.

The chain has TRBV6-1 and TRBJ1-6; 9 positions match TRBD1. The CDR3 is made up of 15 amino acids. V lost 2 bases and J lost 16; bases outside the gene matches: 12. In germline, CDR1 is MNHNS, CDR2 SASEGT. The CDR3 DNA sequence: TGTGCCAGCAGTGAAATTGGGACAGGGAATAATCCGCTCCACTTT. As protein: CASSEIGTGNNPLHF.

The chain is built from TRBV7-2 and TRBJ2-1, with D hard to call. V gave up 5 bases and J gave up 0 bases, with 11 bases separating them. The CDR3 sequence is 15 residues long. Germline assignment: CDR1 SGHTA and CDR2 FQGNSA. The CDR3 DNA reads TGTGCCAGCAGCCCCCTCGGTAGCTCCTACAATGAGCAGTTCTTC. Protein: CASSPLGSSYNEQFF.

V and J are TRBV6-6 and TRBJ2-7; D perhaps matches TRBD1 (6 bases). The CDR3 totals 16 residues. Germline-derived CDR1 and CDR2 are MNHNY and SVGAGI (reference sequence). Trimming stripped 7 bases from V and 2 bases from J, with 21 bases between. The CDR3 DNA reads as TGTGCCAGCACCCTACTCTGGGGGCAGGGGCCCTACGAGCAGTACTTC. Its translation: CASTLLWGQGPYEQYF.

Regarding this clone: Other DNA sequences in this specimen translate into the identical CDR3. The CDR3 sequence is CASSFGGSYEQYF. In DNA form, the CDR3 reads TGTGCCAGTAGTTTCGGCGGGTCCTACGAGCAGTACTTC. The rearrangement links TRBV19 to TRBJ2-7; D may be TRBD2 (5 bases). V lost 5 bases, J lost 1 base, and 9 bases lay in between. The CDR3 length is 13 residues. Germline lookup yields CDR1 LNHDA and CDR2 SQIVND (reference sequence).

V is TRBV5-1 and J is TRBJ2-3; 11 bases align to TRBD2. CDR1 SGHRS and CDR2 YFSETQ come from the germline V gene. The CDR3 has 16 amino acids. Unmatched junction bases numbered 8, after V lost 6 bases and J lost 2 bases. The DNA for the CDR3 is TGCGCCAGCACCCTTAGCGGGAGGGCCCTCACAGATACGCAGTATTTT. Its protein is CASTLSGRALTDTQYF.

The V call is TRBV14, the J call TRBJ2-1, with 9 nucleotides matching TRBD2. The CDR3 loop spans 16 amino acids. CDR1 and CDR2 (germline): SGHDN, FVKESK. Losses at the gene ends were 4 bases for V and 7 bases for J; bases not matched to a gene: 11. The CDR3 spells CASSLSGRYFGNEQFF. CDR3 bases: TGTGCCAGCAGCCTTAGCGGGAGATATTTTGGAAATGAGCAGTTCTTC. The full variable domain, with the rest looked up from reference TRBV14 and TRBJ2-1, is EAGVTQFPSHSVIEKGQTVTLRCDPISGHDNLYWYRRVMGKEIKFLLHFVKESKQDESGMPNNRFLAERTGGTYSTLKVQPAELEDSGVYFCASSLSGRYFGNEQFFGPGTRLTVL.

The chain joins TRBV6-6 to TRBJ2-7; tentative D call: TRBD2 (6 bases). Germline-derived CDR1 and CDR2 are MNHNY and SVGAGI (reference sequence). The CDR3 extends over 14 amino acids. The V end lost 7 bases, the J end lost 6 bases, and 19 bases lay between the germline ends. For the CDR3, the DNA is TGTGCCAGCATCAGTGGAGGGCCGGAGGGCGAGCAGTACTTC. Protein sequence: CASISGGPEGEQYF.

Concerning this clone: At one end the junction does not follow the germline gene, possibly because of a read error. The chain links TRBV7-9 to TRBJ2-1, with 7 bases that match TRBD1. CDR3 length equals 13 residues. CDR1 is SEHNR, CDR2 FQNEAQ, per germline (reference sequence). For the CDR3, the DNA is TGTGCCAGCAGCTTTCACGGACAGGCGGTTGTTATCTTC. It encodes CASSFHGQAVVIF.

The V and J genes are TRBV7-9 and TRBJ1-3; 8 bases line up with TRBD1. Germline CDR1 and CDR2: SEHNR and FQNEAQ (reference sequence). The CDR3 covers 19 residues. J gave up 2 bases and V 4 bases, and 16 bases lay outside the gene matches. The CDR3 DNA reads TGTGCCAGCAGCTCGAAACCGGGACAGGCGAGAGGAACTGGAAACACCATATATTTT. This encodes CASSSKPGQARGTGNTIYF.

CDR3: CASSSTPGGTEAFF. CDR3 DNA: TGTGCCAGCAGCTCCACTCCAGGGGGGACTGAAGCTTTCTTT. This rearrangement joins TRBV7-2 to TRBJ1-1; 7 positions match TRBD1. The CDR3 covers 14 residues. V dropped 4 bases and J dropped 5; count of bases not matched to a gene: 7. CDR1 and CDR2 from the germline V gene are SGHTA and FQGNSA.

The chain combines TRBV7-8 with TRBJ2-7, with D uncertain. With 3 bases removed from V and 4 bases from J, the gap between germline ends came to 10 bases. This CDR3 has 13 amino acids. Germline assignment: CDR1 SGHVS and CDR2 FQNEAQ. The CDR3 sequence: CASSLELLYEQYF. The CDR3 DNA reads as TGTGCCAGCAGCTTGGAGCTTTTATACGAGCAGTACTTC.

J is TRBJ2-7 and V is TRBV2; TRBD2 is a possible D gene (5 bases). V lost 8 bases, J lost 6 bases, and 17 bases lay in between. The length of the CDR3 is 13 residues. Germline values: CDR1 SNHLY, CDR2 FYNNEI. The CDR3 nucleotides read TGTGCCAGCGCCCGGGTCATTCGGGGCGAGCAGTACTTC. Protein product: CASARVIRGEQYF.

The chain uses TRBV5-1 and TRBJ2-5, with D maybe TRBD1 (6 bases). V lost 3 bases and J 2 bases, leaving 11 bases between the germline ends. There are 14 residues in the CDR3. Per germline, CDR1 SGHRS and CDR2 YFSETQ. CDR3 sequence: CASSSHRAQETQYF. The CDR3 coding sequence is TGCGCCAGCAGCTCACACAGGGCGCAAGAGACCCAGTACTTC. Combining the CDR3 with reference TRBV5-1 and TRBJ2-5 gives the whole variable domain KAGVTQTPRYLIKTRGQQVTLSCSPISGHRSVSWYQQTPGQGLQFLFEYFSETQRNKGNFPGRFSGRQFSNSRSEMNVSTLELGDSALYLCASSSHRAQETQYFGPGTRLLVL.

The chain is built from TRBV6-6 and TRBJ2-2, with 7 positions matching TRBD1. The CDR3 is 16 amino acids. With 4 bases clipped from V and 1 base from J, the junction kept 6 bases outside the gene matches. CDR1 and CDR2 (germline): MNHNY, SVGAGI (reference sequence). For the CDR3, the DNA is TGTGCCAGCAGTTCTAGGCAGGGGGTGAACACCGGGGAGCTGTTTTTT. Translating gives CASSSRQGVNTGELFF.

This chain connects TRBV7-8 to TRBJ2-5, with 12 bases that match TRBD2. The CDR3 length is 18 residues. Trimming removed 3 bases from V and 2 bases from J; junction bases left unmatched: 10. Germline assignment: CDR1 SGHVS and CDR2 FQNEAQ. The CDR3 sequence: CASSFQGWTSGIQETQYF. DNA of the CDR3: TGTGCCAGCAGCTTCCAGGGGTGGACTAGCGGGATTCAAGAGACCCAGTACTTC.

This sequence joins TRBV7-2 and TRBJ1-6, with D unclear. This CDR3 region has 14 residues. Trimming removed 2 bases at V and 6 bases at J, with 8 bases between. The germline V gene encodes CDR1 SGHTA and CDR2 FQGNSA. The DNA of the CDR3 is TGTGCCAGCAGCTTATCGGTCCTTAATTCACCCCTCCACTTT. It translates to CASSLSVLNSPLHF.

This chain links TRBV19 with TRBJ1-2; 11 nucleotides line up with TRBD1. The germline V gene encodes CDR1 LNHDA and CDR2 SQIVND (reference sequence). Losses at the gene ends were 5 bases for V and 7 bases for J; bases not matched to a gene: 6. The CDR3 extends over 14 amino acids. The CDR3 protein is CASSSGQGAGGYTF. CDR3 sequence (DNA): TGTGCCAGTAGTTCCGGACAGGGGGCCGGTGGCTACACCTTC.

The genes are TRBV4-1 and TRBJ2-3; a possible D gene is TRBD2 (6 bases). This CDR3 has 14 amino acids. V lost 4 bases, J lost 4 bases, and 12 bases lay in between. Germline V gene data show CDR1 as MGHRA and CDR2 as YSYEKL. The CDR3 bases are TGCGCCAGCAGCCCCAATCTAGCGTCAGATACGCAGTATTTT. It encodes CASSPNLASDTQYF.